The 20 T cell receptor beta chains below all came from one sample that was sequenced in a study of T cell responses to AZD1222 COVID-19 vaccine. Data came from immunoSEQ multiplex PCR; TCRdb stores just in-frame clones and leaves some out. The data show 120,000 or so clones, around 90% seen once. The source material was peripheral blood, sampled on day 0 of AZD1222 vaccination. The receptor set was obtained from an adult in good health.

J is TRBJ2-1 and V is TRBV30; no reliable D call. This CDR3 has 13 residues. The germline V and J ends were trimmed by 1 base and 5 bases, with 9 bases remaining between them. CDR1 and CDR2 from the germline V gene are GTSNPN and SVGIG (reference sequence). The CDR3, as DNA: TGTGCCTGGAGTGGCCCGGGCGACAATGAGCAGTTCTTC. It translates to CAWSGPGDNEQFF.

V is TRBV5-1 and J is TRBJ1-1; D uncertain. Germline CDR1 reads SGHRS; CDR2 reads YFSETQ. The germline V and J ends were trimmed by 1 base and 2 bases, with 3 bases remaining between them. The CDR3 covers 12 residues. In DNA form, the CDR3 reads TGCGCCAGCAGCTTGTCCAACACTGAAGCTTTCTTT. It yields the protein CASSLSNTEAFF.

The chain uses TRBV4-1 and TRBJ2-3; 12 positions agree with TRBD2. Germline lookup yields CDR1 MGHRA and CDR2 YSYEKL. Trimming took 1 base from V and 0 from J; bases not matched to a gene: 17. CDR3 length: 22 residues. CDR3 in amino acids: CASSQGATKLAGGPTSTDTQYF. CDR3 sequence (DNA): TGCGCCAGCAGCCAAGGGGCCACCAAACTAGCGGGGGGACCCACTAGCACAGATACGCAGTATTTT.

The V gene is TRBV19, the J gene TRBJ2-7, with D perhaps TRBD2 (6 bases). There are 15 residues in the CDR3. V lost 6 bases, J lost 3 bases, and 18 bases lay in between. From germline, CDR1 is LNHDA and CDR2 SQIVND (reference sequence). CDR3 region: CASSKADGTFYEQYF. The CDR3 region has the DNA TGTGCCAGTAGCAAAGCAGATGGGACTTTCTACGAGCAGTACTTC.

This clone was seen more than once but under ten times. The chain combines TRBV18 with TRBJ2-7, with 9 bases identical to TRBD2. There are 14 residues in the CDR3. CDR1 is KGHSH, CDR2 LQKENI, per germline. The ends lost 4 bases at V and 4 bases at J; junction bases unmatched: 5. CDR3 region: CASSLAGVAYEQYF. In nucleotides, the CDR3 is TGTGCCAGCTCACTAGCGGGAGTGGCGTACGAGCAGTACTTC.

This rearrangement joins TRBV7-8 to TRBJ2-1, with D maybe TRBD1 (5 bases). Germline V gene lookup returns CDR1 SGHVS and CDR2 FQNEAQ. There are 13 residues in the CDR3. The germline V and J ends were trimmed by 2 bases and 10 bases, with 12 bases remaining between them. CDR3 amino acids: CASSLLRGREQFF. CDR3 in DNA: TGTGCCAGCAGCTTACTAAGGGGCAGGGAGCAGTTCTTC.

This clone came up once. The chain combines TRBV7-2 with TRBJ2-5; D not certain. This CDR3 is built from 14 residues. Germline V gives CDR1 SGHTA, CDR2 FQGNSA. With 0 bases removed from V and 3 bases from J, the gap between germline ends came to 8 bases. This chain's CDR3 is CASSLAHLKETQYF. The CDR3 nucleotides are TGTGCCAGCAGCTTAGCGCATCTGAAAGAGACCCAGTACTTC. Supplemented by reference TRBV7-2 and TRBJ2-5, the full variable domain reads GAGVSQSPSNKVTEKGKDVELRCDPISGHTALYWYRQSLGQGLEFLIYFQGNSAPDKSGLPSDRFSAERTGGSVSTLTIQRTQQEDSAVYLCASSLAHLKETQYFGPGTRLLVL.

Worth noting for this clone: The junction departs from the called germline gene at one end, perhaps through a read error. The V gene is TRBV2, the J gene TRBJ1-2, with a possible D match to TRBD1 (5 bases). The CDR3 is 16 residues long. Germline V gives CDR1 SNHLY, CDR2 FYNNEI. The CDR3 here is CASSQAIAGINYGYTF. Written as DNA, the CDR3 is TGTGCCAGCAGTCAAGCTATAGCAGGGATCAACTATGGCTACACCTTC.

This rearrangement joins TRBV2 to TRBJ2-7, with D unresolved. CDR1 and CDR2 from the germline V gene are SNHLY and FYNNEI. CDR3 length equals 11 residues. Trimming removed 4 bases from V and 4 bases from J, with 5 bases in between. CDR3 sequence reads: CASSVRYEQYF. The CDR3 DNA follows: TGTGCCAGCAGTGTCAGGTACGAGCAGTACTTC.

The chain carries TRBV24-1 and TRBJ1-1; 9 bases fit TRBD1. Germline V gene data show CDR1 as KGHDR and CDR2 as SFDVKD. J was trimmed by 11 bases and V by 2 bases; bases with no gene match: 8. The CDR3 is made up of 14 amino acids. Here the CDR3 DNA reads TGTGCCACCAGTGATTCGTTACAGGGGGCCGGCGCTTTCTTT. Its translation is CATSDSLQGAGAFF.

The chain links TRBV27 to TRBJ1-6, with a possible D match to TRBD1 (5 bases). CDR3 size: 15 residues. V was shortened by 6 bases and J by 10 bases, with 19 bases between the two germline ends. CDR1 is MNHEY, CDR2 SMNVEV, per germline (reference sequence). CDR3 sequence: CASRRGTAIGSPLHF. In DNA form, the CDR3 reads TGTGCCAGCAGACGCGGGACGGCGATCGGCTCACCCCTCCACTTT.

J is TRBJ1-2 and V is TRBV3-1 (or the pseudogene TRBV3-2); no clear D. Germline CDR1 LGHDT, CDR2 YNNKEL (reference sequence). The CDR3 consists of 18 residues. V gave up 0 bases and J gave up 7 bases, with 24 bases separating them. CDR3 DNA sequence: TGTGCCAGCAGCCAAGATTCGATGGTTTATCGCGGCTGGCCTGGCTACACCTTC. This sequence encodes CASSQDSMVYRGWPGYTF.

This chain joins TRBV7-9 and TRBJ1-1; D is unclear. CDR1 is SEHNR and CDR2 is FQNEAQ in the germline V gene (reference sequence). V was shortened by 1 base and J by 0 bases, with 3 bases between the two germline ends. The CDR3 consists of 13 residues. In DNA, the CDR3 is TGTGCCAGCAGCTTAGTCCTGAACACTGAAGCTTTCTTT. It translates to CASSLVLNTEAFF. Using reference TRBV7-9 and TRBJ1-1 for the parts outside the CDR3, the full variable domain is DTGVSQNPRHKITKRGQNVTFRCDPISEHNRLYWYRQTLGQGPEFLTYFQNEAQLEKSRLLSDRFSAERPKGSFSTLEIQRTEQGDSAMYLCASSLVLNTEAFFGQGTRLTVV.

The chain is built from TRBV28 and TRBJ1-5; D call uncertain. Germline CDR1 and CDR2: MDHEN and SYDVKM. The CDR3 extends over 14 amino acids. The V end lost 6 bases, the J end lost 5 bases, and 14 bases lay between the germline ends. This CDR3 reads CASRSYGLDQPQHF. As DNA, the CDR3 is TGTGCCAGCAGGTCGTATGGGCTGGATCAGCCCCAGCATTTT.

This clone is a singleton in its sample. J is TRBJ2-1 and V is TRBV6-5, with D possibly TRBD1 on 5 matching bases. The CDR3 consists of 15 residues. Germline-derived CDR1 and CDR2 are MNHEY and SVGAGI. Deletions cut 6 bases from V and 2 bases from J, with 14 bases between. The CDR3 sequence is CASRGQARPYNEQFF. As DNA, the CDR3 is TGTGCCAGCAGGGGGCAGGCGCGTCCCTACAATGAGCAGTTCTTC.

A single count supports this clone. CDR3 protein: CASRFGTSTSDTQYF. The CDR3 coding sequence is TGTGCCAGCAGATTCGGGACTAGCACGTCAGATACGCAGTATTTT. The chain has TRBV7-3 and TRBJ2-3; 9 bases line up with TRBD2. The CDR3 has 15 amino acids. V was pared by 6 bases and J by 4 bases, with 8 bases of the junction left unmatched. The germline gives CDR1 SGHTA, CDR2 FQGTGA.

The J gene is TRBJ2-3, the V gene TRBV3-1 (or the pseudogene TRBV3-2); D is uncertain. This CDR3 has 14 amino acids. Germline V gene lookup returns CDR1 LGHDT and CDR2 YNNKEL (reference sequence). The V end was cut by 0 bases, the J end by 6 bases, with 10 bases between. The CDR3 DNA is TGTGCCAGCAGCCAAGATCCGCGGTGGGATACGCAGTATTTT. This encodes CASSQDPRWDTQYF.

The chain joins TRBV7-3 to TRBJ2-2, with D unresolved. This CDR3 is 13 amino acids long. The germline V gene encodes CDR1 SGHTA and CDR2 FQGTGA. V was trimmed by 2 bases and J by 6 bases, leaving 7 bases between them. CDR3 DNA sequence: TGTGCCAGCAGCTTATTAGGTTCCGGGGAGCTGTTTTTT. Translated, it gives CASSLLGSGELFF.

Comment on this clone: Other DNA variants within this sample encode the same CDR3. This chain joins TRBV6-5 and TRBJ1-1; no clear D. Germline V gives CDR1 MNHEY, CDR2 SVGAGI. The CDR3 has 15 residues. V lost 0 bases to trimming and J lost 1 base, with 9 bases between them. CDR3 loop: CASSYSTRGNTEAFF. In DNA, the CDR3 is TGTGCCAGCAGTTACTCGACGAGAGGGAACACTGAAGCTTTCTTT.

The chain recombines TRBV9 with TRBJ1-1; a possible D gene is TRBD1 (5 bases). Between the trimmed V and J ends, which lost 5 bases and 6 bases, there was a span of 20 bases. Germline V gives CDR1 SGDLS, CDR2 YYNGEE. The CDR3 spans 15 residues. DNA of the CDR3: TGTGCCAGCAGTCCCTGGGACCCAGCATTGTCTGAAGCTTTCTTT. Residues: CASSPWDPALSEAFF.